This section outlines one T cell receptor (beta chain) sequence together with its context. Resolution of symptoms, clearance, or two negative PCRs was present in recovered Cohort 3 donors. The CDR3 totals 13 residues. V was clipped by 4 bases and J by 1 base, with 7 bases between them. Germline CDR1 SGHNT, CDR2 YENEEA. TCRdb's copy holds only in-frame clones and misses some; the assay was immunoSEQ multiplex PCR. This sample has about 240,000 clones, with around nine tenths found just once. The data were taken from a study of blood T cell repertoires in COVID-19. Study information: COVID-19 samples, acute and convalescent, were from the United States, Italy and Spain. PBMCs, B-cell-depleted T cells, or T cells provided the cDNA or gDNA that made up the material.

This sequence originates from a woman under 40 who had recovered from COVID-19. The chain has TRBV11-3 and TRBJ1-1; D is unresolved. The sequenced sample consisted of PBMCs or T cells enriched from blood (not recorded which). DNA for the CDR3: TGTGCCAGCAGCTGGGGAGAGAACACTGAAGCTTTCTTT. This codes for CASSWGENTEAFF.